Sequencing of this T cell receptor (beta chain) was carried out in a study of CD8+CD57+ T cells in acquired aplastic anemia. About the study: Sorted CD4+ and CD8+ cells gave a mean 3.2 ug DNA, range roughly 0.18 to 30 ug. On average, healthy donors gave some 11 million reads for CD4+ cells.

Germline values: CDR1 SGHAT, CDR2 FQDESV (reference sequence). V was clipped by 5 bases and J by 3 bases; unmatched bases: 13. This CDR3 spans 16 amino acids. Whole-study findings and limits: CD8+ Simpson's diversity showed no significant patient-control difference. Comparison of patients with controls identified roughly 30 shared CD8+ CDR3 sequences.

This clonotype appeared many times. Its specificity is not known. TCR beta VDJ combinations and CDR3 sequences were profiled from genomic DNA. TCRdb used MiXCR to reprocess the reads, holding one entry per CDR3 protein. The sample carries under 250,000 distinct CDR3 sequences, 30% to 40% recorded once. The V gene is TRBV11-1, the J gene TRBJ2-7, with 7 bases fitting TRBD1. The TCR sequence derives from a human donor in good health, serving as a control. Sequencing was performed on sorted CD4+, CD8+, or CD8+CD57+ T cells (not recorded which) from PBMCs. The CDR3 DNA sequence: TGTGCCAGCAGCCCTACGACGGGACAGAACCTCTACGAGCAGTACTTC. Its translation is CASSPTTGQNLYEQYF.